This is a list of T cell receptor beta chains from one sample in a study of T cells after yellow fever vaccination. MiXCR was run by TCRdb on the 5' RACE reads, yielding one entry per CDR3 protein. The sample includes about 170,000 distinct CDR3 sequences, 9.5% to 11% seen only once; the top ten take 35% to 40%. The sample in question was CD8+ T cells sorted from PBMCs, obtained 15 days after the yellow fever booster vaccination. These receptors were obtained from a man between 18 and 35 years old who received the YFV17D yellow fever vaccine. Both conserved end residues are part of each CDR3. A D gene is named only where the DNA matches it firmly. Some rows have no size entry. The others give once, few or many, or a class for an expanded clone.

abundance	d_gene	v_gene	j_gene	CDR3aa	CDR3nt
NA	TRBD1	TRBV29-1	TRBJ2-7	CSVVGSPGQGSSYEQYF	TGCAGCGTCGTGGGATCCCCGGGACAGGGGAGCTCCTACGAGCAGTACTTC
many	NA	TRBV19	TRBJ2-1	CASSIFRNEQFF	TGTGCCAGTAGTATATTTAGGAATGAGCAGTTCTTC
NA	TRBD1	TRBV11-3	TRBJ2-7	CASSWTGDYEQYF	TGTGCCAGCTCATGGACAGGGGATTACGAGCAGTACTTC
many	NA	TRBV12-3/TRBV12-4	TRBJ1-5	CASSIGRYSNQPQHF	TGTGCCAGCAGCATAGGACGTTATAGCAATCAGCCCCAGCATTTT
NA	NA	TRBV20-1	TRBJ1-5	CSASSDSNQPQHF	TGCAGTGCTAGTAGTGATAGCAATCAGCCCCAGCATTTT
NA	TRBD2	TRBV5-4	TRBJ2-3	CASSSGLAGELDTQYF	TGTGCCAGCAGCTCAGGACTAGCGGGGGAGTTGGATACGCAGTATTTT
few	TRBD2	TRBV12-3/TRBV12-4	TRBJ2-2	CASNLAGHTGELFF	TGTGCCTCGAATCTAGCGGGGCACACCGGGGAGCTGTTTTTT
NA	TRBD1	TRBV7-6	TRBJ2-7	CASSSGQGGSYEQYF	TGTGCCAGCAGCTCAGGACAGGGGGGATCCTACGAGCAGTACTTC
few	NA	TRBV6-2/TRBV6-3	TRBJ1-2	CASSYGQNYGYTF	TGTGCCAGCAGTTACGGGCAGAACTATGGCTACACCTTC
many	NA	TRBV11-3	TRBJ2-1	CASSVGQSSSYNEQFF	TGTGCCAGCAGCGTTGGACAGTCGAGCTCCTACAATGAGCAGTTCTTC
many	NA	TRBV27	TRBJ2-2	CASRTDTGELFF	TGTGCCAGCAGGACAGACACCGGGGAGCTGTTTTTT
NA	NA	TRBV12-5	TRBJ2-2	CASGLFTAGSSNTGELFF	TGTGCTAGTGGTTTGTTTACGGCGGGGTCCTCGAACACCGGGGAGCTGTTTTTT
NA	NA	TRBV7-6	TRBJ2-2	CASSLAQGGGPTGELFF	TGTGCCAGCAGCTTAGCGCAGGGAGGGGGACCCACCGGGGAGCTGTTTTTT
NA	NA	TRBV4-1	TRBJ2-2	CASGGQNTGELFF	TGCGCCAGCGGGGGACAGAACACCGGGGAGCTGTTTTTT
few	NA	TRBV6-2/TRBV6-3	TRBJ1-6	CASNPYNSPLHF	TGTGCCAGCAACCCGTATAATTCACCCCTCCACTTT
NA	NA	TRBV7-2	TRBJ1-4	CASSLATAEKLFF	TGTGCCAGCAGCCTGGCGACAGCTGAAAAACTGTTTTTT
NA	NA	TRBV7-9	TRBJ2-1	CASSLAYRSSIDEQFF	TGTGCCAGCAGCTTAGCGTACAGGAGCTCTATCGATGAGCAGTTCTTC
NA	NA	TRBV18	TRBJ1-4	CASSPPGDEKLFF	TGTGCCAGCTCACCTCCGGGGGATGAAAAACTGTTTTTT
few	NA	TRBV24-1	TRBJ2-1	CATSDSPGTQEQFF	TGTGCCACCAGTGATTCTCCCGGGACCCAAGAGCAGTTCTTC
few	NA	TRBV28	TRBJ1-6	CASVFGTVKSPYNSPLHF	TGTGCCAGCGTGTTTGGGACGGTTAAGAGTCCCTATAATTCACCCCTCCACTTT
many	NA	TRBV21-1	TRBJ2-1	CASGEQSEQFF	TGTGCCAGCGGCGAGCAGAGTGAGCAGTTCTTC
few	NA	TRBV12-3/TRBV12-4	TRBJ2-3	CASSLRDLGTQYF	TGTGCCAGCAGTTTACGGGATCTCGGAACGCAGTATTTT
few	NA	TRBV6-4	TRBJ2-3	CASSDGETGTDTQYF	TGTGCCAGCAGTGACGGCGAGACCGGGACAGATACGCAGTATTTT
few	NA	TRBV11-1	TRBJ1-1	CASSRGWNTEAFF	TGTGCCAGCAGCCGGGGGTGGAACACTGAAGCTTTCTTT
many	TRBD1	TRBV4-1	TRBJ1-5	CASSPSRDRDQPQHF	TGCGCCAGCAGCCCAAGCCGGGACAGAGATCAGCCCCAGCATTTT
few	TRBD1	TRBV29-1	TRBJ1-2	CSVEPGGGGYTF	TGCAGCGTTGAGCCAGGGGGTGGTGGCTACACCTTC
NA	NA	TRBV6-2/TRBV6-3	TRBJ2-2	CASSYSGGNTGELFF	TGTGCCAGCAGTTACTCCGGGGGGAACACCGGGGAGCTGTTTTTT
NA	NA	TRBV27	TRBJ1-6	CASSLESSGDNSPLHF	TGTGCCAGCAGTTTGGAGAGTTCCGGGGATAATTCACCCCTCCACTTT
few	NA	TRBV4-1	TRBJ1-1	CASSQDPGAVGNTEAFF	TGCGCCAGCAGCCAAGACCCGGGGGCAGTTGGGAACACTGAAGCTTTCTTT
NA	TRBD1	TRBV5-4	TRBJ2-3	CASSFGTGSTDTQYF	TGTGCCAGCAGCTTCGGGACAGGGAGCACAGATACGCAGTATTTT
few	TRBD2	TRBV6-2/TRBV6-3	TRBJ2-1	CASSYFGTSLFF	TGTGCCAGCAGTTACTTTGGGACTAGTTTGTTCTTC
NA	NA	TRBV6-5	TRBJ2-7	CASSYSEGHLSYEQYF	TGTGCCAGCAGTTATTCTGAGGGACACCTCTCCTACGAGCAGTACTTC
few	NA	TRBV10-2	TRBJ1-4	CASRIRATNEKLFF	TGCGCCAGCAGGATAAGGGCAACTAATGAAAAACTGTTTTTT
few	TRBD1	TRBV4-1	TRBJ1-6	CASSQEGQGAYNSPLHF	TGCGCCAGCAGCCAAGAAGGTCAGGGGGCTTATAATTCACCCCTCCACTTT
NA	NA	TRBV15	TRBJ2-5	CATSSMTGAGETQYF	TGTGCCACCAGCAGCATGACGGGGGCTGGGGAGACCCAGTACTTC
few	NA	TRBV20-1	TRBJ1-1	CSALLGANTEAFF	TGCAGTGCCCTCTTGGGAGCGAACACTGAAGCTTTCTTT
NA	NA	TRBV4-3	TRBJ2-2	CASSQDGTSTGELFF	TGCGCCAGCAGCCAAGATGGGACGTCCACCGGGGAGCTGTTTTTT
NA	TRBD1	TRBV29-1	TRBJ1-5	CSGGDSNQPQHF	TGCAGCGGAGGGGACAGTAATCAGCCCCAGCATTTT
many	NA	TRBV7-6	TRBJ2-3	CASSLGKNWGTDTQYF	TGTGCCAGCAGCTTAGGCAAGAATTGGGGCACAGATACGCAGTATTTT
NA	TRBD1	TRBV29-1	TRBJ2-4	CSVETGGRNIQYF	TGCAGCGTTGAAACAGGGGGCCGGAACATTCAGTACTTC
once	NA	TRBV6-2/TRBV6-3	TRBJ1-1	CASSYDRGLLYTEAFF	TGTGCCAGCAGTTACGACCGGGGACTTTTGTACACTGAAGCTTTCTTT
NA	NA	TRBV24-1	TRBJ2-1	CATNSGRTNTEQFF	TGTGCCACCAACTCCGGACGGACCAACACTGAGCAGTTCTTC
few	NA	TRBV5-1	TRBJ1-1	CASSPGGGIAEAFF	TGCGCCAGCAGCCCGGGGGGGGGTATCGCTGAAGCTTTCTTT